A single T cell receptor beta chain is shown here with its context. Its target antigen remains unknown. No qualities accompany the bases; no much larger clone lies one base away. These data belong to a study of T cells after yellow fever vaccination (dated by TCRdb to about 2019). Turning to the overall study: The SMART-Seq v4 Ultra Low Input RNA kit was used to prepare libraries from fractions with low cell numbers. To follow T-cell clones before and after primary and booster YFV17D yellow fever vaccination, bulk TCR alpha and beta repertoires were sequenced over time. Two healthy male donors, one aged 18 to 30 and one aged 30 to 40 years, made up the cohort. Bulk PBMC replicates and cell subsets were isolated from blood drawn at multiple timepoints before and after both primary and secondary immunization. Points the paper makes about the study in general: The study included only two donors, which limits how far the findings can be generalized. Most clones expanded after primary vaccination (approximately 95% of CD4 and around nine tenths of CD8) were re-detected after the booster, suggesting that broad memory maintenance occurred. A small fraction of clonotypes appeared in both the CD4 and CD8 compartments, likely as a result of convergent recombination. The secondary T-cell response was found to be weaker but faster than the primary response, with a peak reached on day 5 rather than on day 15. Computational filtering was required because FACS-sorted repertoires could contain abundant contaminating clonotypes from the bulk population.

CDR1 is given as SGHTA and CDR2 as FQGNSA, both from the germline V gene. The CDR3 goes from the cysteine to the phenylalanine over 17 residues. Only the CDR3 part of the read is kept: 51 bases, read in frame from the first base. V trim: 4 bases; J trim: 2 bases; unmatched bases: 11. The treatment or condition label for this specimen denotes: live attenuated yellow fever vaccine strain. At each blood-draw timepoint, two biological replicates of bulk PBMCs were obtained. PBMCs were isolated from peripheral blood using a standard Ficoll-Paque protocol. TriZol was used to extract RNA from bulk PBMCs, CD4 and CD8 fractions, and dextramer-positive and dextramer-negative fractions. TCR cDNA was synthesized by 5'RACE template switching, which introduced a universal primer site and unique molecular identifiers. Priming for cDNA synthesis came from both the TCR alpha and TCR beta constant segments. Libraries were amplified in two PCR steps, with sample barcodes and sequencing adapters added in the second step. Libraries were sequenced on Illumina HiSeq 2500 (2x100 bp) or NovaSeq (2x150 bp). In the source study's methods: MIGEC handled demultiplexing of reads and collapsing into UMI consensus sequences, while MiXCR performed V(D)J alignment. Using edgeR on replicate PBMC samples, clonotypes were called vaccine-responding if FDR was below 0.01 and the log2 fold change was above 5 up to day 15. Each bulk clonotype received a CD4 or CD8 identity based on whether the sequenced CD4 or CD8 repertoire contained that clonotype at higher abundance. TCRdb handled the public reads itself, with Q25 trimming in fastp and clone calling in MiXCR, and kept productive beta chains. Every distinct CDR3 protein forms one entry, paired with its most common genes and DNA. The V and J calls follow TCRdb's processing rather than the paper's. This sample lists a few hundred thousand distinct CDR3 sequences; 8% to 9.5% were detected once. The ten largest clones add up to 17% of the sample.

The sequence was collected from a man between 18 and 35 years old who received the YFV17D yellow fever vaccine. Specimen: PBMCs, collected 45 days after the first yellow fever vaccination. The rearrangement joined TRBV7-2 to TRBJ2-3, with TRBD2 matching 8 junction bases. Here the CDR3 is given as CASSSGGVLAHTDTQYF. The bases read TGTGCCAGCAGCTCCGGGGGGGTGCTAGCCCACACAGATACGCAGTATTTT.